This T cell receptor beta chain appears in the sequencing data of a study of identical twins. Study-level findings and limits: Compared with unrelated sharing, twin-shared out-of-frame alpha sequences had more low-probability sequences. Among beta out-of-frame sequences, excess sharing between twins appeared weaker.

TCRdb redid the calling of the 5' RACE reads with MiXCR, one entry per CDR3 protein. Here the sample spans hundreds of thousands of distinct CDR3 sequences, approximately 6.1% being singletons. This clonotype was picked up a small number of times. Its antigen is as yet unknown. The receptor was derived from a man aged 18 to 29 in good health. The sequenced sample consisted of naive T cells sorted from blood.

CDR3 nucleotides: TGTGCCAGCAGTGAAGCGGCTAGCCGGACCTACGAGCAGTACTTC. Translated: CASSEAASRTYEQYF. The chain joins TRBV2 to TRBJ2-7; a weak D match, TRBD2 (5 bases). V was clipped by 0 bases and J by 2 bases, with 11 bases between them. The CDR3 is made up of 15 amino acids. Germline V gives CDR1 SNHLY, CDR2 FYNNEI.